The next 9 T cell receptor beta chains were all read from a single sample in a study of a mutant IDH1 vaccine in newly diagnosed glioma. This table comes from immunoSEQ multiplex PCR, and its TCRdb copy is limited to in-frame clones, with some not included. The sample yields about 60,000 clones, approximately 87% seen once. No antigen is known for these receptors. The time point was: week 23, last vaccination. Every single dose of the vaccine, 300 ug of mutant IDH1 20-mer peptide, came with topical imiquimod. Specimen: PBMCs, collected from a glioma patient whose treatment included an IDH1 peptide vaccine. The receptor source for this set is a man younger than 35 with glioma.

V usage is TRBV25-1 and J usage is TRBJ2-1; 10 nucleotides align to TRBD2. There are 15 residues in the CDR3. Germline CDR1 is MGHDK and CDR2 is SYGVNS. Germline trimming cut 6 bases from V and 5 bases from J; bases unmatched to any gene: 7. In nucleotides, the CDR3 is TGTGCCAGCAGGACGCAAACTAGCGGGAACAATGAGCAGTTCTTC. Its translation is CASRTQTSGNNEQFF.

The V call is TRBV18, the J call TRBJ2-1; the D is unclear. There are 13 residues in the CDR3. The germline V gene has CDR1 KGHSH and CDR2 LQKENI. Trimming took off 5 bases at V and 8 bases at J, with 13 bases between the two ends. This CDR3 reads CASSSRNGDEQFF. The CDR3 DNA sequence: TGTGCCAGCTCATCGAGGAATGGGGATGAGCAGTTCTTC.

The V call is TRBV19, the J call TRBJ1-1; D remains unclear. The CDR3 extends over 15 amino acids. The germline gives CDR1 LNHDA, CDR2 SQIVND (reference sequence). Trimming pared 7 bases from V and 5 bases from J, leaving 20 bases between. The CDR3 spells CASNQVRNGRTEAFF. The DNA of the CDR3 is TGTGCCAGTAATCAGGTGAGGAATGGGAGGACTGAAGCTTTCTTT.

The chain uses TRBV7-2 and TRBJ1-2; D unclear. V lost 5 bases and J 0 bases, leaving 19 bases between the germline ends. Germline V gene sequence: CDR1 SGHTA, CDR2 FQGNSA. CDR3 length: 17 amino acids. The CDR3 spells CASSLQSPGFSNYGYTF. CDR3 sequence (DNA): TGTGCCAGCAGCCTACAGAGTCCCGGCTTCTCTAACTATGGCTACACCTTC.

The chain links TRBV7-6 to TRBJ1-4, with D possibly matching TRBD1 (5 bases). The CDR3 is 17 residues long. V was clipped by 1 base and J by 7 bases, with 19 bases between them. The germline gives CDR1 SGHVS, CDR2 FNYEAQ. The CDR3 DNA reads TGTGCCAGCAGCTTAGATCAGTTCTCGATTGGGGGTGAAAAACTGTTTTTT. It specifies CASSLDQFSIGGEKLFF.

The chain has TRBV10-3 and TRBJ2-7; D not certain. CDR3 length: 15 residues. Per germline, CDR1 ENHRY and CDR2 SYGVKD. Trimming took 1 base from V and 3 from J, leaving 13 bases between them. The CDR3 coding sequence is TGTGCCATCAGTGAGTGGTGGCCATCATACTACGAGCAGTACTTC. It encodes CAISEWWPSYYEQYF.

The genes are TRBV19 and TRBJ1-3; D uncertain. V was cut by 5 bases and J by 0 bases, with 11 bases left in between. The CDR3 contains 15 residues. Germline values: CDR1 LNHDA, CDR2 SQIVND (reference sequence). The chain's CDR3 is CASSELDASGNTIYF. The CDR3 nucleotides are TGTGCCAGTAGTGAGTTGGATGCCTCTGGAAACACCATATATTTT.

By its share, this clone is medium-sized (0.01 to 0.1%). Within the sample, other DNA sequences also encode this same CDR3. J is TRBJ1-5 and V is TRBV28; 7 bases align to TRBD1. CDR3 length equals 15 residues. The germline V gene encodes CDR1 MDHEN and CDR2 SYDVKM. After removal of 2 bases from V and 1 base from J, the junction contained 2 bases not matched to a gene. The CDR3 DNA follows: TGTGCCAGCAGTTTAACACAGGGGAGCAATCAGCCCCAGCATTTT. It specifies CASSLTQGSNQPQHF.

This chain connects TRBV13 to TRBJ1-2; 7 bases line up with TRBD1. The junction had 8 bases not matched to a gene; V was cut back by 3 bases and J by 4 bases. CDR3 length: 15 residues. Looked up from germline, CDR1 is PRHDT and CDR2 is FYEKMQ (reference sequence). The CDR3 DNA sequence: TGTGCCAGCAGCTTCAGGGGGAATTACGGCTATGGCTACACCTTC. Translation gives CASSFRGNYGYGYTF.